This paragraph reports one T cell receptor beta chain. CDR1 and CDR2 (germline): ENHRY, SYGVKD. Trimming took 11 bases from V and 3 from J; bases not matched to a gene: 11. The CDR3 is 14 residues long. This entry is derived from a study of blood T cell repertoires in COVID-19. At the level of the study: COVID-19 samples collected from the United States, Italy and Spain covered acute and convalescent phases. From T cells, B-cell-depleted T cells, or PBMCs came the material, which was cDNA or gDNA.

As originally analysed: Amplification from reference gene primers served as the basis for estimated nucleated cell counts. The method was immunoSEQ multiplex PCR; TCRdb's version includes in-frame clones alone and lacks a portion of them. That table furnishes V, J and clone size, whereas the DNA furnished D and trimming. The repertoire has tens of thousands of clones, 88% of them found once; the top ten carry less than 2%. The receptor comes from a woman older than 75 with active or convalescent COVID-19. Sample: peripheral blood. The chain recombines TRBV10-3 with TRBJ2-7; TRBD1 aligns across 9 bases. The CDR3 is CAVGLRDRVYEQYF. The DNA for the CDR3 is TGTGCCGTAGGCCTCCGGGACAGGGTCTACGAGCAGTACTTC.